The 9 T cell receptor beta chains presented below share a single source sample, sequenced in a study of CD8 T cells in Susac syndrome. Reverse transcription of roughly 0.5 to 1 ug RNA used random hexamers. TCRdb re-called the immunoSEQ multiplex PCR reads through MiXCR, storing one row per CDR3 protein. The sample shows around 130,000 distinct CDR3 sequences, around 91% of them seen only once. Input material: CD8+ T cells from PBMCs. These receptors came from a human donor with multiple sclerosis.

CDR3 DNA sequence: TGTGCCAGCAAATTAGTGGGGATCACAGATACGCAGTATTTT. Translating it yields CASKLVGITDTQYF. The rearrangement links TRBV27 to TRBJ2-3; D call uncertain. Germline lookup yields CDR1 MNHEY and CDR2 SMNVEV (reference sequence). The V and J ends lost 7 bases and 2 bases respectively, with 13 bases between them. The CDR3 runs to 14 residues.

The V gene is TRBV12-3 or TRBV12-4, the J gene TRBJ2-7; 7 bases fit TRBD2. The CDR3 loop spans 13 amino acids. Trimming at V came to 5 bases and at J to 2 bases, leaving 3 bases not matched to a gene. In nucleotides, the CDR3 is TGTGCCAGCAGTGTACTAGCGCCCTACGAGCAGTACTTC. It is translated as CASSVLAPYEQYF.

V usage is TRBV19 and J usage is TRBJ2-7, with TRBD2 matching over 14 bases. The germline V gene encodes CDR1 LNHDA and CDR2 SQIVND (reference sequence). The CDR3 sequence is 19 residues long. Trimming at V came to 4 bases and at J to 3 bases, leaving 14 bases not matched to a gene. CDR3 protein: CASSTRTSGRSPWGYEQYF. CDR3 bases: TGTGCCAGTAGTACACGGACTAGCGGGAGGTCCCCATGGGGCTACGAGCAGTACTTC.

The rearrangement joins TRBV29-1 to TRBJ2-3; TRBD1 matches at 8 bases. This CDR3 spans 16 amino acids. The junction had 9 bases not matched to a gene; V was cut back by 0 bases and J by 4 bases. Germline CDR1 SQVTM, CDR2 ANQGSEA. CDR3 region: CSVEDPSQGGPDTQYF. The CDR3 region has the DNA TGCAGCGTTGAAGATCCGTCACAGGGGGGCCCAGATACGCAGTATTTT.

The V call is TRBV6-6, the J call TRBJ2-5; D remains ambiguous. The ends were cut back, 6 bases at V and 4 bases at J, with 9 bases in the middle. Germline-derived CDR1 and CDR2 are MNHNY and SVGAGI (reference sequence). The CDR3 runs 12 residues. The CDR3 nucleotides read TGTGCCAGCAGCATACTCGGAGAGACCCAGTACTTC. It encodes CASSILGETQYF.

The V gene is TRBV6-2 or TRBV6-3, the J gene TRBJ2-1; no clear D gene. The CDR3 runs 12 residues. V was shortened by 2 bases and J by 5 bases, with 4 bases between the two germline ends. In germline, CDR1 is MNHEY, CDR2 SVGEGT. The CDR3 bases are TGTGCCAGCAGTTACACCCACAATGAGCAGTTCTTC. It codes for CASSYTHNEQFF.

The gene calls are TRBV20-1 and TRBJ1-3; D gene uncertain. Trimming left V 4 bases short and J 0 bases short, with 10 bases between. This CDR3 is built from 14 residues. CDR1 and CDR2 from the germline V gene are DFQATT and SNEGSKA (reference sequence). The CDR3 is CSAKAADSGNTIYF. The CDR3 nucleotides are TGCAGTGCTAAGGCGGCAGACTCTGGAAACACCATATATTTT.

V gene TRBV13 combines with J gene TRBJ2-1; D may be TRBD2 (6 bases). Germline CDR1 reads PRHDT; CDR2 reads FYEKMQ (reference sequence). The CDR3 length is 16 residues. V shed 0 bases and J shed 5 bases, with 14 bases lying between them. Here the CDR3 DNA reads TGTGCCAGCAGCTTAGGCCGGGGAGGAGGAAACAATGAGCAGTTCTTC. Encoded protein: CASSLGRGGGNNEQFF.

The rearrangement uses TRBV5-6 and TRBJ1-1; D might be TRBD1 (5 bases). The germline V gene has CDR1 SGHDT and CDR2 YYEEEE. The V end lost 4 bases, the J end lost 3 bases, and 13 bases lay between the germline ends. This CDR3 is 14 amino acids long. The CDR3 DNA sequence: TGTGCCAGCAGCGTGACTTGGGGGGACACTGAAGCTTTCTTT. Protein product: CASSVTWGDTEAFF.